This T cell receptor (beta chain) was found in a study of control samples from healthy donors and cancer patients. Between the trimmed V and J ends, which lost 6 bases and 1 base, there was a span of 3 bases. The CDR3 is made up of 11 amino acids. The germline gives CDR1 MNHEY, CDR2 SVGAGI. Data came from immunoSEQ multiplex PCR; TCRdb stores just in-frame clones and leaves some out. The repertoire holds about 120,000 clones, approximately 87% seen once, with roughly 12% in the top ten. The sequence was obtained from a man aged 30 to 45 in good health. This rearrangement joins TRBV6-5 to TRBJ1-1; D is unresolved. Sequences were obtained from blood. CDR3 sequence reads: CASRGNTEAFF. Written as DNA, the CDR3 is TGTGCCAGCAGGGGGAACACTGAAGCTTTCTTT.